This T cell receptor (beta chain) was retrieved from a study of blood T cell repertoires in COVID-19. In the study overall: Two consecutive negative NP/OP PCR tests, clearance, or resolved symptoms defined Cohort 3 recovery. Sources were T cells, B-cell-depleted T cells, or PBMCs; the material itself was cDNA or gDNA.

Here immunoSEQ multiplex PCR was the method, and the copy in TCRdb shows in-frame clones only, minus some. The sample carries 330,000 or so clones, approximately 87% recorded once. V was trimmed by 4 bases and J by 2 bases, leaving 7 bases between them. The length of the CDR3 is 12 residues. Germline V gene data show CDR1 as SGHRS and CDR2 as YFSETQ. Participants were aged about 18 to 90 years, lived in under 25 US areas, and enrolled virtually. The rearrangement uses TRBV5-1 and TRBJ2-7; no clear D gene. The specimen was PBMCs or T cells enriched from blood (not recorded which). The sequence came from a man aged 40-50 years in a cohort exposed to, infected with or recovered from COVID-19 (not recorded which). The CDR3 coding sequence is TGCGCCAGCAGCCTACCCCCCTACGAGCAGTACTTC. Encoded protein: CASSLPPYEQYF.